This T cell receptor (beta chain) was retrieved from a study of T-cell memory formation after mild COVID-19. Study-level background: TCR clusters were largely donor specific. General study results and limits: Several responding clones turned up in pre-infection memory, indicating that cross-reactive memory may have taken part. Among clones contracting day 15 to 85, CD4/CD8 was balanced, whereas later expanders leaned CD4+.

Constant-segment primers were used for 5'RACE, and the resulting TCR alpha and TCR beta cDNA libraries carried sample barcodes and UMIs. From the 5' RACE reads, TCRdb called clonotypes with MiXCR, one entry per CDR3 protein. In the table there are 55,000 to 75,000 distinct CDR3 sequences, approximately 30% of which are singletons. The germline V gene encodes CDR1 LGHNA and CDR2 YSLEER. The CDR3 loop spans 15 amino acids. Trimming removed 6 bases from V and 1 base from J, with 15 bases in between. This clonotype was observed once. Its specificity is unknown. This TCR came from a man between 18 and 35 years old who had mild COVID-19 (a few samples of this study predate the infection). Cell type and time point are not known. The source material was PBMCs or a T cell subset sorted from them (not recorded which). This sequence joins TRBV4-3 and TRBJ2-5; TRBD1 might be the D (5 bases). DNA of the CDR3: TGCGCCAGCAGTCCCTCCCAGGGAATCCAAGAGACCCAGTACTTC. Translated: CASSPSQGIQETQYF.